This TCR beta chain was sequenced for a study of T cell clonotyping in hematopoietic cell transplantation. Time point in this sample: recipient sample about 28 days before transplant, after cytoreduction. V lost 5 bases, J lost 6 bases, and 5 bases stayed unmatched. CDR1 and CDR2 from the germline V gene are SGHNT and YYREEE (reference sequence). The CDR3 runs 14 residues. TCRdb's table, derived via immunoSEQ multiplex PCR, lists solely in-frame clones and lacks some. The sample has around 25,000 clones; around 70% are singletons. The sample consisted of peripheral blood mononuclear cells, taken before stem cell transplant. The V call is TRBV5-4, the J call TRBJ2-1; TRBD1 aligns across 10 bases. This receptor was obtained from a middle-aged man with myelodysplastic syndrome. Some clones in this sample may be carry-over from other donors' samples. The CDR3 DNA sequence: TGTGCCAGCAGGCCCGGGACAGGGGTCAATGAGCAGTTCTTC. The encoded protein is CASRPGTGVNEQFF.